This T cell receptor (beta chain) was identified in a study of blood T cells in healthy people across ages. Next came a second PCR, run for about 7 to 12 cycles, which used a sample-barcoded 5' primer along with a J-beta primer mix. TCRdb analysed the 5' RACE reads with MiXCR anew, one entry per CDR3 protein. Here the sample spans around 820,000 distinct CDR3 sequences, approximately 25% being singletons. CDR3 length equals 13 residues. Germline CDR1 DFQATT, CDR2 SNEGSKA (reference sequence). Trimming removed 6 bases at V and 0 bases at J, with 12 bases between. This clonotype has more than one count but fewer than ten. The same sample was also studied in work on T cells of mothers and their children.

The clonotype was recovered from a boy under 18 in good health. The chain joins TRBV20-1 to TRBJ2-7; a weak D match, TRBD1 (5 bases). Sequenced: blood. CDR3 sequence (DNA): TGCAGTGCCCCCTGGGGCGCCTCCTACGAGCAGTACTTC. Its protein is CSAPWGASYEQYF.